One TCR beta chain is described in this entry. No antigen is known for it. A J-beta primer mix and a sample-barcoded 5' primer were used in a second PCR of about 6 to 12 cycles. MiXCR was run by TCRdb on the 5' RACE reads, yielding one entry per CDR3 protein. Of 650,000 to 1,000,000 distinct CDR3 sequences listed, about 37% are singletons. Isolating PBMCs gave at least 6 million of these cells per sample. The CDR3 totals 16 residues. Trimming left V 0 bases short and J 5 bases short, with 14 bases between. Per germline, CDR1 DFQATT and CDR2 SNEGSKA (reference sequence). The record originates from a study of blood T cells in healthy people across ages. Study outcomes and limitations: Leaving the PBMCs unsorted stopped any conclusive comparison of naive versus antigen-experienced cells. Investigators viewed diversity estimates from one million T cells as underestimates, the study reported.

The chain combines TRBV20-1 with TRBJ1-6; D ambiguous. Sequenced sample: blood. This clonotype originated in a man aged 18-30 years in good health. CDR3 coding DNA: TGCAGTGCTAGAGAAGTGACGGGGATTGATAATTCACCCCTCCACTTT. Protein sequence: CSAREVTGIDNSPLHF.